The 18 T cell receptor beta chains reported below all come from one sample, sequenced in a study of control samples from healthy donors and cancer patients. Clones were sequenced by immunoSEQ multiplex PCR, and TCRdb holds only the in-frame ones, with some missing. Counted here are 150,000 or so clones, 88% occurring once; the ten biggest clones make up about 1.8%. Sequenced input: blood. Receptors were obtained from a man between 18 and 35 years old in good health.

This clone was seen a few times. V gene TRBV5-6 combines with J gene TRBJ2-7; 9 bases match TRBD1. CDR1 SGHDT and CDR2 YYEEEE come from the germline V gene. CDR3 size: 15 residues. Trimming at V came to 2 bases and at J to 3 bases, leaving 6 bases not matched to a gene. CDR3 nucleotide sequence: TGTGCCAGCAGCTTAGGACAGGGGATAAGCTACGAGCAGTACTTC. This gives the protein CASSLGQGISYEQYF.

A note on this clone: Within the sample, other DNA sequences also encode this same CDR3. V usage is TRBV5-1 and J usage is TRBJ2-3; D gene uncertain. Trimming shortened V by 1 base and J by 1 base, and 4 bases separated the two germline ends. This CDR3 has 13 residues. Germline assignment: CDR1 SGHRS and CDR2 YFSETQ. The CDR3 sequence is CASSLQGTDTQYF. The CDR3 coding sequence is TGCGCCAGCAGCTTGCAAGGCACAGATACGCAGTATTTT.

This rearrangement joins TRBV7-9 to TRBJ1-1, with a tentative D call TRBD1 (5 bases). CDR1 and CDR2 (germline): SEHNR, FQNEAQ (reference sequence). Trimming took 1 base from V and 5 from J, leaving 20 bases between them. The CDR3 covers 17 residues. CDR3 amino acids: CASSLVPGFRIGTEAFF. In DNA, the CDR3 is TGTGCCAGCAGCTTAGTGCCAGGGTTTAGGATTGGGACTGAAGCTTTCTTT. Full variable domain (remainder filled in from reference TRBV7-9 and TRBJ1-1): DTGVSQNPRHKITKRGQNVTFRCDPISEHNRLYWYRQTLGQGPEFLTYFQNEAQLEKSRLLSDRFSAERPKGSFSTLEIQRTEQGDSAMYLCASSLVPGFRIGTEAFFGQGTRLTVV.

A word on this clone: Different DNA sequences within this sample yield the same CDR3. The V gene is TRBV5-1, the J gene TRBJ2-7; D perhaps matches TRBD1 (5 bases). The CDR3 has 15 residues. Trimming removed 0 bases from V and 0 bases from J, with 10 bases in between. The V gene's germline CDR1 is SGHRS and CDR2 YFSETQ. The DNA of the CDR3 is TGCGCCAGCAGCTTGGGGGGCAGTGGCTCCTACGAGCAGTACTTC. Residues: CASSLGGSGSYEQYF.

This clone is a singleton in its sample. The rearrangement uses TRBV5-5 and TRBJ2-7; weak D call: TRBD1 (6 bases). Trimming took off 4 bases at V and 0 bases at J, with 8 bases between the two ends. Germline assignment: CDR1 SGHKS and CDR2 YYEKEE (reference sequence). The CDR3 extends over 13 amino acids. The CDR3 DNA reads TGTGCCAGCAGCCGGGACAACTCCTACGAGCAGTACTTC. Translation gives CASSRDNSYEQYF.

CDR3 sequence: CASSLDGSTGELFF. CDR3 in DNA: TGTGCCAGCAGCTTGGACGGGAGCACCGGGGAGCTGTTTTTT. V and J are TRBV5-8 and TRBJ2-2; weak D call: TRBD2 (6 bases). V was shortened by 0 bases and J by 4 bases, with 7 bases between the two germline ends. The CDR3 has 14 residues. In germline, CDR1 is SGHTS, CDR2 YDEGEE.

V gene TRBV5-1 combines with J gene TRBJ2-7; tentative D call: TRBD2 (6 bases). V was clipped by 7 bases and J by 3 bases, with 20 bases between them. The germline gives CDR1 SGHRS, CDR2 YFSETQ. There are 15 residues in the CDR3. The CDR3 DNA follows: TGCGCCAGCTCCGGGGGTCTCGCTCAGGGCTACGAGCAGTACTTC. This translates into CASSGGLAQGYEQYF.

The chain is built from TRBV24-1 and TRBJ2-3; D is unresolved. The germline CDR1 and CDR2 sequences are KGHDR and SFDVKD. Trimming removed 9 bases at V and 4 bases at J, with 13 bases between. CDR3 length equals 13 residues. CDR3 sequence: CATSPAAADTQYF. The DNA of the CDR3 is TGTGCCACCTCCCCCGCGGCGGCAGATACGCAGTATTTT.

Note on this clone: Additional DNA sequences in this sample encode the identical CDR3. This chain connects TRBV28 to TRBJ1-1; D remains ambiguous. The V end was cut by 2 bases, the J end by 5 bases, with 3 bases between. Germline V gene lookup returns CDR1 MDHEN and CDR2 SYDVKM. The CDR3 totals 11 residues. The CDR3 loop reads CASSLGTEAFF. The DNA for the CDR3 is TGTGCCAGCAGTTTAGGTACTGAAGCTTTCTTT.

Comments on this clone: Other DNA sequences in this sample translate to the same CDR3. The V call is TRBV5-1, the J call TRBJ2-1; TRBD1 matches 8 bases. The CDR3 has 15 residues. CDR1 and CDR2 from the germline V gene are SGHRS and YFSETQ. V lost 4 bases to trimming and J lost 0 bases; unmatched junction nucleotides: 3. The CDR3 protein is CASSPDRDSYNEQFF. The CDR3 DNA is TGCGCCAGCAGCCCGGACAGGGACTCCTACAATGAGCAGTTCTTC.

The DNA of the CDR3 is TGTGCCAGCAGCTTTGGAGCGGGTTCGGCTGAAGCTTTCTTT. As protein: CASSFGAGSAEAFF. The V call is TRBV11-2, the J call TRBJ1-1; D is unresolved. Trimming took off 3 bases at V and 6 bases at J, with 14 bases between the two ends. Germline loops: CDR1 SGHAT, CDR2 FQNNGV. The CDR3 has 14 amino acids.

This rearrangement joins TRBV29-1 to TRBJ2-3; 10 bases match TRBD1. Germline trimming cut 5 bases from V and 1 base from J; bases unmatched to any gene: 15. Germline V gene data show CDR1 as SQVTM and CDR2 as ANQGSEA. The length of the CDR3 is 18 residues. CDR3 region: CSVIPYLEGQGGTDTQYF. CDR3 DNA: TGCAGCGTTATCCCATATTTAGAAGGACAGGGGGGCACAGATACGCAGTATTTT.

The chain links TRBV30 to TRBJ1-4, with 8 nucleotides matching TRBD1. This CDR3 spans 14 amino acids. Trimming at V came to 2 bases and at J to 5 bases, leaving 4 bases not matched to a gene. Looked up from germline, CDR1 is GTSNPN and CDR2 is SVGIG (reference sequence). The CDR3 is CAWSPGQENEKLFF. The CDR3 DNA follows: TGTGCCTGGAGTCCGGGACAGGAAAATGAAAAACTGTTTTTT.

The gene calls are TRBV5-6 and TRBJ2-7; D may correspond to TRBD1 or TRBD2 (6 bases each). From germline, CDR1 is SGHDT and CDR2 YYEEEE. Trimming shortened V by 0 bases and J by 1 base, and 14 bases separated the two germline ends. The CDR3 loop spans 16 amino acids. CDR3 sequence: CASSLVGGTRSYEQYF. As DNA, the CDR3 is TGTGCCAGCAGCTTGGTAGGGGGGACGCGGTCCTACGAGCAGTACTTC.

This clone was seen only a few times. The V and J genes are TRBV19 and TRBJ1-5; D not resolved. The CDR3 spans 14 residues. The V end was cut by 3 bases, the J end by 2 bases, with 8 bases between. Germline V gene data show CDR1 as LNHDA and CDR2 as SQIVND (reference sequence). In DNA form, the CDR3 reads TGTGCCAGTAGTATGAGGAGTGGCAATCAGCCCCAGCATTTT. It codes for CASSMRSGNQPQHF.

V gene TRBV7-2 combines with J gene TRBJ2-2, with 8 bases identical to TRBD2. V shed 2 bases, J shed 6 bases, and the junction held 5 bases outside the gene matches. The CDR3 is 15 residues long. Germline V lookup: CDR1 SGHTA, CDR2 FQGNSA. The CDR3 nucleotides are TGTGCCAGCAGCTTACTCGACGGGGGGGCCGGGGAGCTGTTTTTT. The encoded protein is CASSLLDGGAGELFF.

Only a few counts were recorded for this clone. The chain employs TRBV19 and TRBJ2-5; tentatively, D is TRBD1 (5 bases). The CDR3 is 12 amino acids. CDR1 is LNHDA and CDR2 is SQIVND in the germline V gene (reference sequence). V was pared by 4 bases and J by 2 bases, with 5 bases between. For the CDR3, the DNA is TGTGCCAGTAGTACAGGGCAAGAGACCCAGTACTTC. Its translation is CASSTGQETQYF.

V usage is TRBV27 and J usage is TRBJ2-5; 7 bases are shared with TRBD1. The J call may be incorrect, as the DNA end agrees better with TRBJ2-7. Looked up from germline, CDR1 is MNHEY and CDR2 is SMNVEV (reference sequence). The CDR3 spans 14 residues. The CDR3 DNA follows: TGTGCCAGCAGTTTACTTGACAGGGCTTACGAGCAGTACTTC. This codes for CASSLLDRAYEQYF.